Each of the 31 T cell receptor beta chains below was sequenced from the same sample in a study of blood T cell repertoires in COVID-19. The protocol was immunoSEQ multiplex PCR, while the TCRdb copy is restricted to in-frame clones and leaves out a portion. The sample includes about 98,000 clones, approximately 72% of them seen just once. Specimen: peripheral blood. These receptors were obtained from a man aged 70 or older with acute or convalescent COVID-19.

This clone was recorded a few times. The chain is built from TRBV9 and TRBJ1-3, with 10 bases identical to TRBD1. Unmatched junction bases numbered 6, after V lost 4 bases and J lost 2 bases. Germline V gene data show CDR1 as SGDLS and CDR2 as YYNGEE. This CDR3 comprises 16 residues. The CDR3 is CASSTTGQGTGNTIYF. CDR3 DNA: TGTGCCAGCAGCACGACGGGACAGGGGACTGGAAACACCATATATTTT.

The genes are TRBV7-8 and TRBJ2-5; 7 bases are shared with TRBD1. Germline V gene lookup returns CDR1 SGHVS and CDR2 FQNEAQ. Unmatched junction bases numbered 10, after V lost 6 bases and J lost 3 bases. The CDR3 consists of 15 residues. This CDR3 is CASSRDRKSKETQYF. For the CDR3, the DNA is TGTGCCAGCAGTCGGGACAGAAAGTCCAAAGAGACCCAGTACTTC.

The chain uses TRBV6-6 and TRBJ2-6; TRBD1 aligns across 7 bases. The CDR3 loop spans 15 amino acids. Trimming removed 4 bases from V and 4 bases from J; junction bases left unmatched: 4. Germline values: CDR1 MNHNY, CDR2 SVGAGI (reference sequence). In DNA form, the CDR3 reads TGTGCCAGCAGTTCACAGGGGTACGGGGCCAACGTCCTGACTTTC. It specifies CASSSQGYGANVLTF.

The genes are TRBV5-6 and TRBJ2-1; TRBD1 agrees at 11 bases. The CDR3 covers 14 residues. Germline CDR1 and CDR2: SGHDT and YYEEEE. With 3 bases clipped from V and 6 bases from J, the junction kept 2 bases outside the gene matches. In nucleotides, the CDR3 is TGTGCCAGCAGCTCCGGGACAGGGGGCAATGAGCAGTTCTTC. Translation gives CASSSGTGGNEQFF.

The chain is built from TRBV3-1 (or the pseudogene TRBV3-2) and TRBJ1-1; 8 nucleotides agree with TRBD1. Germline trimming cut 5 bases from V and 4 bases from J; bases unmatched to any gene: 9. The CDR3 covers 15 residues. CDR1 is LGHDT and CDR2 is YNNKEL in the germline V gene (reference sequence). In DNA, the CDR3 is TGTGCCAGCAGCTCTCGGACAGGGCTGGGCACTGAAGCTTTCTTT. Translating gives CASSSRTGLGTEAFF.

This clone was recorded only once. The V and J genes are TRBV7-2 and TRBJ2-3; 12 bases fit TRBD2. Germline V CDR1 and CDR2: SGHTA, FQGNSA. After removal of 7 bases from V and 6 bases from J, the junction contained 5 bases not matched to a gene. CDR3 length: 14 amino acids. The CDR3 sequence is CASTLAGGRDTQYF. The DNA of the CDR3 is TGTGCCAGCACCCTAGCGGGAGGGCGGGATACGCAGTATTTT.

Here the CDR3 reads CASSLDGQGQAFF. The CDR3 DNA follows: TGTGCCAGCAGCTTAGATGGGCAGGGCCAAGCTTTCTTT. V gene TRBV7-2 combines with J gene TRBJ1-1, with D perhaps matching TRBD1 (5 bases). Deletions cut 1 base from V and 9 bases from J, with 12 bases between. The CDR3 runs to 13 residues. CDR1 and CDR2 from the germline V gene are SGHTA and FQGNSA.

The chain is built from TRBV28 and TRBJ1-2, with TRBD1 matching 7 bases. CDR1 and CDR2 (germline): MDHEN, SYDVKM. With 6 bases clipped from V and 5 bases from J, the junction kept 9 bases outside the gene matches. The CDR3 totals 14 residues. The CDR3 protein is CASRTGQSYYGYTF. The CDR3 DNA sequence: TGTGCCAGCAGGACGGGACAGAGCTATTATGGCTACACCTTC.

V gene TRBV6-2 or TRBV6-3 combines with J gene TRBJ1-1, with D unresolved. Germline assignment: CDR1 MNHEY and CDR2 SVGEGT. Trimming removed 2 bases from V and 2 bases from J, with 12 bases in between. The CDR3 loop spans 15 amino acids. CDR3 bases: TGTGCCAGCAGTTACGTGGCCTCAAGAAACACTGAAGCTTTCTTT. It specifies CASSYVASRNTEAFF.

The V gene is TRBV29-1, the J gene TRBJ1-4, with TRBD1 matching 9 bases. CDR1 and CDR2 from the germline V gene are SQVTM and ANQGSEA. The CDR3 is 16 residues long. V lost 6 bases and J lost 2; bases outside the gene matches: 10. The CDR3 nucleotides read TGCAGCGTGGGCGATACAGGGGGCTGGACTAATGAAAAACTGTTTTTT. Translating gives CSVGDTGGWTNEKLFF.

This sequence joins TRBV9 and TRBJ2-1; TRBD2 aligns across 11 bases. Trimming at V came to 2 bases and at J to 8 bases, leaving 9 bases not matched to a gene. Germline assignment: CDR1 SGDLS and CDR2 YYNGEE. The CDR3 totals 16 residues. For the CDR3, the DNA is TGTGCCAGCAGCGTTAGACTAGCGGGAATAGGCGATGAGCAGTTCTTC. It yields the protein CASSVRLAGIGDEQFF.

This chain links TRBV9 with TRBJ2-3; possibly TRBD2 for D (6 bases). Germline lookup yields CDR1 SGDLS and CDR2 YYNGEE. The CDR3 runs to 17 residues. Trimming stripped 4 bases from V and 2 bases from J, with 20 bases between. CDR3 amino acids: CASSPSPYGGTTDTQYF. Here the CDR3 DNA reads TGTGCCAGCAGCCCATCCCCCTACGGCGGGACCACAGATACGCAGTATTTT.

The chain links TRBV7-2 to TRBJ1-2, with 7 positions matching TRBD1. V shed 2 bases and J 4 bases; nucleotides not matched to a gene: 7. The CDR3 runs to 15 residues. CDR1 and CDR2 (germline): SGHTA, FQGNSA. This CDR3 reads CASSLTTGAGYGYTF. DNA for the CDR3: TGTGCCAGCAGCTTAACTACAGGGGCCGGCTATGGCTACACCTTC.

This chain links TRBV20-1 with TRBJ2-1; 13 bases align to TRBD2. With 3 bases clipped from V and 7 bases from J, the junction kept 3 bases outside the gene matches. Germline V gene data show CDR1 as DFQATT and CDR2 as SNEGSKA (reference sequence). This CDR3 spans 14 amino acids. CDR3 nucleotides: TGCAGTGCTAGTGGACTAGCGGGAGATAATGAGCAGTTCTTC. It encodes CSASGLAGDNEQFF.

This chain connects TRBV28 to TRBJ2-7; 9 bases are shared with TRBD1. V lost 7 bases to trimming and J lost 3 bases; unmatched junction nucleotides: 10. CDR3 length: 15 amino acids. Germline loops: CDR1 MDHEN, CDR2 SYDVKM. CDR3 DNA: TGTGCCAGCACTCCCGGACAGGGGTTAGACTACGAGCAGTACTTC. Encoded protein: CASTPGQGLDYEQYF. The full variable domain, rest sourced from reference TRBV28 and TRBJ2-7, is DVKVTQSSRYLVKRTGEKVFLECVQDMDHENMFWYRQDPGLGLRLIYFSYDVKMKEKGDIPEGYSVSREKKERFSLILESASTNQTSMYLCASTPGQGLDYEQYFGPGTRLTVT.

The chain is built from TRBV7-8 and TRBJ1-5; 9 nucleotides line up with TRBD1. The V and J ends lost 5 bases and 4 bases, in that order; junction bases with no gene match: 3. The CDR3 totals 14 residues. Germline V CDR1 and CDR2: SGHVS, FQNEAQ. The CDR3 spells CASSAGQGNQPQHF. The CDR3, as DNA: TGTGCCAGCAGCGCGGGACAGGGAAATCAGCCCCAGCATTTT.

The genes are TRBV28 and TRBJ1-2; 8 bases are a match to TRBD1. Per the germline V gene, CDR1 is MDHEN and CDR2 is SYDVKM. The CDR3 runs to 13 residues. The V segment lost 4 bases and the J segment 5 bases; nucleotides outside the gene matches: 3. The CDR3 spells CASSSQGEYGYTF. The CDR3 DNA follows: TGTGCCAGCAGTTCACAGGGGGAATATGGCTACACCTTC.

This rearrangement joins TRBV28 to TRBJ2-7; TRBD2 matches 8 bases. The junction had 5 bases not matched to a gene; V was cut back by 10 bases and J by 0 bases. CDR1 and CDR2 from the germline V gene are MDHEN and SYDVKM. The CDR3 length is 13 residues. In DNA, the CDR3 is TGTGCCATCCGTAGCGGGACCTCCTACGAGCAGTACTTC. This codes for CAIRSGTSYEQYF.

J is TRBJ2-1 and V is TRBV5-1; D uncertain. The CDR3 consists of 15 residues. With 3 bases removed from V and 3 bases from J, the gap between germline ends came to 13 bases. Germline V gene lookup returns CDR1 SGHRS and CDR2 YFSETQ. CDR3 loop: CASSSYRVVYNEQFF. The CDR3 bases are TGCGCCAGCAGCTCGTACCGGGTCGTCTACAATGAGCAGTTCTTC.

The genes are TRBV6-5 and TRBJ2-1; D perhaps matches TRBD1 (5 bases). V was cut by 6 bases and J by 0 bases, with 9 bases left in between. Germline V CDR1 and CDR2: MNHEY, SVGAGI. The CDR3 contains 14 residues. The DNA of the CDR3 is TGTGCCAGCAGCCGACAGAGCTCCTACAATGAGCAGTTCTTC. Residues: CASSRQSSYNEQFF.

The chain carries TRBV3-1 (or the pseudogene TRBV3-2) and TRBJ1-2; no clear D gene. This CDR3 has 14 residues. Germline CDR1 is LGHDT and CDR2 is YNNKEL (reference sequence). Trimming cost V 3 bases and J 5 bases, with 13 bases left between them. CDR3 region: CASSQSLRTYGYTF. In DNA form, the CDR3 reads TGTGCCAGCAGCCAGAGTCTGCGAACTTATGGCTACACCTTC.

In this sample, this clone turned up a few times. The chain is built from TRBV6-2 or TRBV6-3 and TRBJ1-2; no firm D call. Trimming pared 3 bases from V and 7 bases from J, leaving 18 bases between. Germline CDR1 and CDR2: MNHEY and SVGEGT. The CDR3 is 15 amino acids. As DNA, the CDR3 is TGTGCCAGCAGTTATCTGGTCCCGAGAGGCGGTGGCTACACCTTC. Amino acid sequence: CASSYLVPRGGGYTF.

V and J are TRBV4-3 and TRBJ2-3; tentatively, D is TRBD1 (5 bases). The germline gives CDR1 LGHNA, CDR2 YSLEER. V was cut by 4 bases and J by 3 bases, with 20 bases left in between. This CDR3 contains 17 residues. CDR3 sequence (DNA): TGCGCCAGCAGCCCTGTCAGGGTTATGGTAGGAACAGATACGCAGTATTTT. It is translated as CASSPVRVMVGTDTQYF.

For the CDR3, the DNA is TGTGCCTGCCTTCCCTTCCGGACTAGCCTTGCCGATGAGCAGTTCTTC. It yields the protein CACLPFRTSLADEQFF. The rearrangement uses TRBV19 and TRBJ2-1; TRBD2 aligns across 8 bases. The CDR3 sequence is 16 residues long. With 11 bases clipped from V and 8 bases from J, the junction kept 20 bases outside the gene matches. From germline, CDR1 is LNHDA and CDR2 SQIVND (reference sequence). The full variable domain, completed using reference TRBV19 and TRBJ2-1, is DGGITQSPKYLFRKEGQNVTLSCEQNLNHDAMYWYRQDPGQGLRLIYYSQIVNDFQKGDIAEGYSVSREKKESFPLTVTSAQKNPTAFYLCACLPFRTSLADEQFFGPGTRLTVL.

This clone appeared once. The chain is built from TRBV28 and TRBJ1-4, with TRBD1 as a possible D gene (6 bases). Trimming took off 4 bases at V and 2 bases at J, with 14 bases between the two ends. Germline lookup yields CDR1 MDHEN and CDR2 SYDVKM. This CDR3 is 16 amino acids long. CDR3 nucleotide sequence: TGTGCCAGCAGTTCGAACCAGGGGAGTACTAATGAAAAACTGTTTTTT. This translates into CASSSNQGSTNEKLFF.

The chain combines TRBV14 with TRBJ1-2; 7 nucleotides line up with TRBD1. CDR3 length: 15 residues. CDR1 is SGHDN and CDR2 is FVKESK in the germline V gene. J was trimmed by 11 bases and V by 4 bases; bases with no gene match: 16. DNA for the CDR3: TGTGCCAGCAGCCTTCGGGTGTCAGGGGGTCTGGAATACACCTTC. Encoded protein: CASSLRVSGGLEYTF.

J is TRBJ1-1 and V is TRBV18, with D possibly TRBD1 on 5 matching bases. CDR1 and CDR2 from the germline V gene are KGHSH and LQKENI. Deletions cut 4 bases from V and 1 base from J, with 13 bases between. The CDR3 totals 15 residues. Here the CDR3 DNA reads TGTGCCAGCTCACGGGAACAGGTTAGGAACACTGAAGCTTTCTTT. Protein product: CASSREQVRNTEAFF.

This chain connects TRBV5-1 to TRBJ2-2; TRBD2 matches at 8 bases. V dropped 7 bases and J dropped 5; count of bases not matched to a gene: 13. This CDR3 is built from 16 residues. Germline CDR1 is SGHRS and CDR2 is YFSETQ. The CDR3 loop reads CASRDGSGTGTGELFF. CDR3 in DNA: TGCGCCAGCCGTGACGGTAGCGGGACTGGGACCGGGGAGCTGTTTTTT.

The gene calls are TRBV6-4 and TRBJ2-5; 13 bases are shared with TRBD2. The CDR3 extends over 16 amino acids. Unmatched junction bases numbered 9, after V lost 6 bases and J lost 5 bases. Germline-derived CDR1 and CDR2 are MRHNA and SNTAGT. In DNA form, the CDR3 reads TGTGCCAGCAGCGAACTAGCGGGAGGGCCGCGGGAGACCCAGTACTTC. Encoded protein: CASSELAGGPRETQYF.

The gene calls are TRBV20-1 and TRBJ1-1, with D hard to call. Germline loops: CDR1 DFQATT, CDR2 SNEGSKA (reference sequence). Trimming removed 6 bases from V and 6 bases from J, with 8 bases in between. The CDR3 totals 10 residues. The CDR3 region has the DNA TGCAGTGCGCGGGCCTCTGAAGCTTTCTTT. As protein: CSARASEAFF.

This clone was seen only a few times. This chain connects TRBV28 to TRBJ1-1; TRBD1 agrees at 11 bases. The V segment lost 11 bases and the J segment 3 bases; nucleotides outside the gene matches: 8. Germline CDR1 is MDHEN and CDR2 is SYDVKM. The CDR3 runs to 14 residues. As DNA, the CDR3 is TGTGCCGGAAACTCGGGACAGGGGGACACTGAAGCTTTCTTT. Translated: CAGNSGQGDTEAFF.